This TCR beta chain derives from a study of cytomegalovirus exposure and HLA in healthy donors. Across the study: An early release of data contained about 85 million unique TCRs, which came from HLA-typed donors. Findings of the study overall: CMV serostatus was the sole immune exposure information available. A missense DCLRE1C variant was associated with V- and J-gene trimming of TCR beta chains in a later analysis, and an independent cohort replicated the association.

With respect to this clone: What it binds is not known.

PCR employed 60 Vbeta and 13 Jbeta primers. TCRdb's table, derived via immunoSEQ multiplex PCR, lists solely in-frame clones and lacks some. The sample shows 50,000 or so clones, 70% to 80% of them seen only once. Source material: PBMCs. The sequence was obtained from a woman aged 40-49 years in good health and CMV-seropositive.

The CDR3 DNA sequence: TGCGCCAGCAGCCCCCGCGAGGGGGCGGGCTACACCTTC. Its translation is CASSPREGAGYTF. This chain links TRBV4-3 with TRBJ1-2; 7 positions agree with TRBD1. Looked up from germline, CDR1 is LGHNA and CDR2 is YSLEER. Trimming removed 4 bases from V and 8 bases from J; junction bases left unmatched: 7. The CDR3 covers 13 residues.